The rows below give T cell receptor beta chains drawn from one sample of a study of T-cell memory formation after mild COVID-19. TCRdb re-derived calls from the 5' RACE reads in MiXCR, one entry per CDR3 protein. The data contain roughly 560,000 distinct CDR3 sequences, about a fifth of them seen just once; the ten biggest clones take up around 12%. Sequenced: PBMCs or a T cell subset sorted from them (not recorded which). The receptors originated from an adult woman who had mild COVID-19 (a few samples of this study predate the infection). Cell type and time point are not known. CDR3s include the opening cysteine and the closing phenylalanine or tryptophan. The D gene is left open where the match is weak. Size values are once, few and many counts, or a class for expanded clones, and some rows have none.

V	J	D	size	CDR3	DNA
TRBV5-5	TRBJ1-2	NA	NA	CASSFFGPNYGYTF	TGTGCCAGCAGCTTTTTTGGCCCTAACTATGGCTACACCTTC
TRBV27	TRBJ2-3	NA	many	CASSSNGQPDTQYF	TGTGCCAGCAGTTCCAACGGACAACCAGATACGCAGTATTTT
TRBV20-1	TRBJ2-5	NA	few	CSARDGEGLRETQYF	TGCAGTGCTAGAGATGGAGAGGGGCTAAGGGAGACCCAGTACTTC
TRBV12-3/TRBV12-4	TRBJ2-7	NA	few	CASSVTWEQYF	TGTGCCAGCAGCGTAACGTGGGAGCAGTACTTC
TRBV7-6	TRBJ1-2	TRBD1	NA	CASSPRQGVNYGYTF	TGTGCCAGCAGCCCCCGACAGGGCGTTAACTATGGCTACACCTTC
TRBV12-3/TRBV12-4	TRBJ1-5	NA	few	CASSSVNQPQHF	TGTGCCAGCAGTTCGGTCAATCAGCCCCAGCATTTT
TRBV25-1	TRBJ2-5	NA	NA	CASSESSGETQYF	TGTGCCAGCAGTGAATCTTCTGGGGAGACCCAGTACTTC
TRBV9	TRBJ1-3	TRBD1	NA	CASSVDEDRRGNTIYF	TGTGCCAGCAGCGTAGACGAGGACAGGCGAGGAAACACCATATATTTT
TRBV12-3/TRBV12-4	TRBJ2-3	TRBD2	few	CASSLGSGGYLAQYF	TGTGCCAGCAGCCTTGGGTCGGGGGGGTACCTCGCGCAGTATTTT
TRBV6-5	TRBJ1-2	NA	few	CASSPTIGVGGYTF	TGTGCCAGCAGCCCAACTATAGGGGTAGGCGGCTACACCTTC
TRBV4-2	TRBJ2-5	NA	NA	CASSQVAGKETQYF	TGTGCCAGCAGCCAAGTCGCGGGAAAAGAGACCCAGTACTTC
TRBV11-1	TRBJ2-7	NA	once	CASGRGTVSEQYF	TGTGCCAGCGGCCGCGGGACAGTGTCAGAGCAGTACTTC
TRBV10-3	TRBJ2-7	TRBD1	few	CAISEGQGASAGYEQYF	TGTGCCATCAGTGAAGGACAGGGGGCCTCGGCGGGGTACGAGCAGTACTTC
TRBV20-1	TRBJ2-7	NA	NA	CSAPLGSSYEQYF	TGCAGTGCTCCACTTGGGAGTTCCTACGAGCAGTACTTC
TRBV20-1	TRBJ2-4	TRBD2	NA	CSAPRGSGRNIQYF	TGCAGTGCTCCCCGGGGTAGCGGGAGGAACATTCAGTACTTC
TRBV19	TRBJ1-5	NA	many	CASSDHRSGPQHF	TGTGCCAGCTCGGATCACCGGTCCGGGCCCCAGCATTTT
TRBV12-3/TRBV12-4	TRBJ1-1	NA	NA	CASSNAGEAFF	TGTGCCAGCAGCAACGCAGGTGAAGCTTTCTTT
TRBV20-1	TRBJ1-1	NA	NA	CSASGRTMNTEAFF	TGCAGTGCTAGTGGGCGGACAATGAACACTGAAGCTTTCTTT
TRBV20-1	TRBJ1-2	NA	NA	CSARDRTVVYGYTF	TGCAGTGCTAGAGACCGGACAGTAGTCTATGGCTACACCTTC
TRBV20-1	TRBJ2-1	TRBD2	NA	CSATSGVYNEQFF	TGCAGTGCTACTAGCGGGGTTTACAATGAGCAGTTCTTC
TRBV7-8	TRBJ2-1	NA	NA	CASSFLSERSSYNEQFF	TGTGCCAGCAGCTTCCTCTCGGAGCGTAGCTCCTACAATGAGCAGTTCTTC
TRBV15	TRBJ2-1	NA	few	CATSRDQVGRGQFF	TGTGCCACCAGCAGAGATCAAGTAGGCCGGGGGCAGTTCTTC
TRBV7-6	TRBJ1-3	NA	few	CASSATRTGSGNTIYF	TGTGCCAGCAGCGCAACGAGGACCGGCTCTGGAAACACCATATATTTT
TRBV12-3/TRBV12-4	TRBJ2-7	NA	NA	CASSFRPHEQYF	TGTGCCAGCAGTTTCCGGCCCCACGAGCAGTACTTC
TRBV29-1	TRBJ2-5	TRBD2	few	CSVERTSGGTQYF	TGCAGCGTTGAAAGGACTAGCGGAGGGACCCAGTACTTC
TRBV6-6	TRBJ2-2	NA	few	CASILSPAMNTGELFF	TGTGCCAGCATCTTGTCGCCCGCGATGAACACCGGGGAGCTGTTTTTT
TRBV15	TRBJ2-3	NA	few	CATSRVVTDTQYF	TGTGCCACCAGCAGAGTGGTAACAGATACGCAGTATTTT
TRBV20-1	TRBJ1-5	NA	NA	CSASYLARGPGNQPQHF	TGCAGTGCTTCATACTTAGCCAGGGGACCTGGGAATCAGCCCCAGCATTTT
TRBV9	TRBJ1-5	NA	NA	CASSVSGGSNQPQHF	TGTGCCAGCAGCGTGAGTGGGGGAAGCAATCAGCCCCAGCATTTT
TRBV20-1	TRBJ2-5	TRBD2	few	CSVGVAGGQETQYF	TGCAGTGTCGGGGTAGCGGGAGGGCAAGAGACCCAGTACTTC
TRBV11-3	TRBJ2-5	TRBD2	NA	CASSLGTSGSFQETQYF	TGTGCCAGCAGCTTAGGGACTAGCGGGAGTTTTCAAGAGACCCAGTACTTC
TRBV15	TRBJ2-6	NA	NA	CATSVDTFSGANVLTF	TGTGCCACCAGCGTCGACACTTTCTCTGGGGCCAACGTCCTGACTTTC
TRBV7-2	TRBJ2-3	NA	NA	CASSPRPKAGADTQYF	TGTGCCAGCAGCCCAAGGCCCAAGGCGGGGGCGGATACGCAGTATTTT
TRBV6-5	TRBJ1-1	NA	many	CASSYSWGNTEAFF	TGTGCCAGCAGTTACTCTTGGGGGAACACTGAAGCTTTCTTT
TRBV12-3/TRBV12-4	TRBJ2-2	NA	NA	CASTRLSEGGGELFF	TGTGCCAGCACCCGCCTCTCAGAGGGGGGCGGGGAGCTGTTTTTT
TRBV7-2	TRBJ1-4	NA	NA	CASSLDRDGRNEKLFF	TGTGCCAGCAGCTTAGACAGGGACGGGAGGAATGAAAAACTGTTTTTT
TRBV5-1	TRBJ1-6	TRBD1	many	CASSMGQPNSPLHF	TGCGCCAGCAGCATGGGACAGCCTAATTCACCCCTCCACTTT
TRBV6-2/TRBV6-3	TRBJ2-7	NA	few	CASSPPEDGRREQYF	TGTGCCAGCAGTCCACCCGAAGATGGGCGTCGCGAGCAGTACTTC
TRBV7-6	TRBJ2-1	NA	NA	CASSFTESQQFF	TGTGCCAGCAGCTTCACCGAGTCCCAGCAGTTCTTC
TRBV28	TRBJ2-2	TRBD1	few	CASSLGGQGYTGELFF	TGTGCCAGCAGTTTGGGTGGACAGGGGTACACCGGGGAGCTGTTTTTT
TRBV5-1	TRBJ1-1	NA	few	CASSQNTGTTEAFF	TGCGCCAGCAGCCAGAACACCGGAACCACTGAAGCTTTCTTT
TRBV10-3	TRBJ2-7	NA	few	CAISESARPYEQYF	TGTGCCATCAGTGAGTCTGCCAGGCCCTACGAGCAGTACTTC
TRBV14	TRBJ1-6	NA	few	CASSQGQPWPLHF	TGTGCCAGCAGCCAAGGGCAGCCCTGGCCCCTCCACTTT
TRBV5-1	TRBJ2-7	TRBD1	many	CASSLAGTGTYEQYF	TGCGCCAGCAGCTTGGCCGGGACAGGGACCTACGAGCAGTACTTC
TRBV24-1	TRBJ1-2	NA	NA	CATRGRAGYGYTF	TGTGCCACCAGGGGCAGGGCGGGCTATGGCTACACCTTC
TRBV12-3/TRBV12-4	TRBJ2-3	NA	NA	CASSQQGKGSWRGPDTQYF	TGTGCCAGCAGTCAACAGGGGAAGGGTTCATGGCGGGGCCCAGATACGCAGTATTTT
TRBV7-9	TRBJ1-1	NA	few	CASSLEGWTEAFF	TGTGCCAGCAGCTTAGAAGGGTGGACTGAAGCTTTCTTT
TRBV18	TRBJ2-1	TRBD1	NA	CASSRDRELNEQFF	TGTGCCAGCTCACGGGACAGGGAGCTCAATGAGCAGTTCTTC
TRBV5-1	TRBJ2-3	NA	NA	CASSSDSALDTQYF	TGCGCCAGCAGCTCGGACAGCGCTTTGGATACGCAGTATTTT
TRBV7-9	TRBJ2-3	NA	many	CASSSWTSSPSDTQYF	TGTGCCAGCAGCTCATGGACCTCTTCCCCCTCCGATACGCAGTATTTT
TRBV7-2	TRBJ2-2	NA	many	CASTLGRELFF	TGTGCCAGCACCCTGGGGCGGGAGCTGTTTTTT